The clone carrying this T cell receptor beta chain was seen just once. These data originate in a study of cytomegalovirus exposure and HLA in healthy donors. Trimming removed 5 bases from V and 2 bases from J; junction bases left unmatched: 8. The CDR3 extends over 15 amino acids. Per the germline V gene, CDR1 is SGHVS and CDR2 is FNYEAQ. The PCR had 60 Vbeta and 13 Jbeta primers. Clones were sequenced by immunoSEQ multiplex PCR, and TCRdb holds only the in-frame ones, with some missing. Of around 64,000 clones in the sample, roughly 68% were seen once. The specimen was PBMCs. The chain uses TRBV7-6 and TRBJ2-5; TRBD1 matches at 7 bases. This sequence originates from a woman aged 45-59 years in good health and CMV-seronegative. The CDR3 sequence is CASSIQQGSQETQYF. In DNA form, the CDR3 reads TGTGCCAGCAGCATCCAACAGGGGAGTCAAGAGACCCAGTACTTC.